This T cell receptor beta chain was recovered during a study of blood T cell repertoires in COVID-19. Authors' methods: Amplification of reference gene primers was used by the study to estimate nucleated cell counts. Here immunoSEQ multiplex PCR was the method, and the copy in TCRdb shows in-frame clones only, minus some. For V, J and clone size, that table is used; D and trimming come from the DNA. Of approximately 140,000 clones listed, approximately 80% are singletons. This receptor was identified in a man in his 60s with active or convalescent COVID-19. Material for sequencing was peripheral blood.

CDR3 region: CASRYHRGRLETQYF. Written as DNA, the CDR3 is TGTGCCAGCAGATACCACAGGGGGCGTTTGGAGACCCAGTACTTC. V gene TRBV6-5 combines with J gene TRBJ2-5; 9 nucleotides match TRBD1. Germline-derived CDR1 and CDR2 are MNHEY and SVGAGI. V trimming: 6 bases; J trimming: 5 bases; junction bases outside the gene matches: 10. This CDR3 region has 15 residues.